This T cell receptor (beta chain) was recorded in a study of blood T cell repertoires in COVID-19. Study summary: Material from acute and convalescent COVID-19 was sourced from the United States, Italy and Spain. Nucleic acid was either cDNA or gDNA, and it came from T cells, B-cell-depleted T cells, or PBMCs.

Per the original data handling: Reference gene primer amplification yielded estimated nucleated cell counts. Using immunoSEQ multiplex PCR, the repertoire was profiled, and TCRdb retains in-frame clones only, with some absent. The V and J calls and clone size were taken over from that table, and D and trimming were inferred from the DNA. Of more than 95,000 clones detected, approximately 80% appear once; the ten largest clones hold 4.1%. Germline V gene sequence: CDR1 SGHNT, CDR2 YENEEA. V was pared by 5 bases and J by 8 bases, with 8 bases of the junction left unmatched. This CDR3 has 14 residues. The receptor was isolated from a man between 60 and 75 years old with acute or convalescent COVID-19. The sample consisted of peripheral blood. The chain combines TRBV11-3 with TRBJ2-2, with 7 bases fitting TRBD2. The CDR3 coding sequence is TGTGCCAGCAGCCCCGTCCGGGGAGGGGGGGAGCTGTTTTTT. Amino acid sequence: CASSPVRGGGELFF.